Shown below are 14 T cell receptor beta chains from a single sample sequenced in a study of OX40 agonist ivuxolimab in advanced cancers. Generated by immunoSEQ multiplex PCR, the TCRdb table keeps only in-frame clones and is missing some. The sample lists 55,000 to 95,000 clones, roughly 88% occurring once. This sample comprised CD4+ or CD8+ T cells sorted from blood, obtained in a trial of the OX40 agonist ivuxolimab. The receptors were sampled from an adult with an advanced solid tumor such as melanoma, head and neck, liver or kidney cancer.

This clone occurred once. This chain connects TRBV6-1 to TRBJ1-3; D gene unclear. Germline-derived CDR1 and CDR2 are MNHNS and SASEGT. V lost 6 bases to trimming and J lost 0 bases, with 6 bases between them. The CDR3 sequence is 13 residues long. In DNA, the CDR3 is TGTGCCAGCAGCTATAGCTCTGGAAACACCATATATTTT. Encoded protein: CASSYSSGNTIYF.

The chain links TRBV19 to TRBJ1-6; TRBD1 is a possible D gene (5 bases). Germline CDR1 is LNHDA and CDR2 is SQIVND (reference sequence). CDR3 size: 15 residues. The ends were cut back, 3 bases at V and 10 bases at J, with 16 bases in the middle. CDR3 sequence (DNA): TGTGCCAGTAGTATGCCGGGGGGTCGGCGGTCACCCCTCCACTTT. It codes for CASSMPGGRRSPLHF.

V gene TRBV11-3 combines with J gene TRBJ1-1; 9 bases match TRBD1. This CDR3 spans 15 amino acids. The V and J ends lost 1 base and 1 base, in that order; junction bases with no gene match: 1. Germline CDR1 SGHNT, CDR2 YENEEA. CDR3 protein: CASSLGDRENTEAFF. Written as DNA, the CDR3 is TGTGCCAGCAGCTTAGGGGACAGGGAGAACACTGAAGCTTTCTTT.

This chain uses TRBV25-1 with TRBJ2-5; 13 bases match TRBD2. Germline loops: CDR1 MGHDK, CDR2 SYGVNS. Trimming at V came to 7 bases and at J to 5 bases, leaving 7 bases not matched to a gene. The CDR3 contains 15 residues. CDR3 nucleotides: TGTGCCAGCACTCGGACTAGCGGGAGTGGGGAGACCCAGTACTTC. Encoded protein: CASTRTSGSGETQYF.

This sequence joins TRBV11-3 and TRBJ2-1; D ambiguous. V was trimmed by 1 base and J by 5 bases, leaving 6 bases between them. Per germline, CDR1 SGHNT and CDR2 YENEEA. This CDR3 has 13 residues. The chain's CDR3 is CASSLGRNNEQFF. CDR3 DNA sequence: TGTGCCAGCAGCTTAGGCAGAAACAATGAGCAGTTCTTC.

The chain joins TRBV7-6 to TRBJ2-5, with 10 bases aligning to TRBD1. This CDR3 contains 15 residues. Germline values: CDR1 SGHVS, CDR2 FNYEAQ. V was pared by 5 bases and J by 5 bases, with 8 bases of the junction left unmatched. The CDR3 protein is CASSIQTGGVETQYF. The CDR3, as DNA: TGTGCCAGCAGCATCCAGACAGGGGGCGTGGAGACCCAGTACTTC.

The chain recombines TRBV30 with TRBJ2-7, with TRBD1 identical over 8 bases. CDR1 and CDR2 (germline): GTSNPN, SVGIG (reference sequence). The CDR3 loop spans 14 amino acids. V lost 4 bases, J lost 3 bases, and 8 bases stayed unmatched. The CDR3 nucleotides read TGTGCCTGGATGGTATCAGGGGGCTTCTACGAGCAGTACTTC. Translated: CAWMVSGGFYEQYF.

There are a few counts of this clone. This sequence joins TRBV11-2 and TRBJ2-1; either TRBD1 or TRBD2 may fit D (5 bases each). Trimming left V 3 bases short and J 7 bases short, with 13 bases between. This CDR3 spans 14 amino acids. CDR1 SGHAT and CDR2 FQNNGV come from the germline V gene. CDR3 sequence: CASSFSLGGNEQFF. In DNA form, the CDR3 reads TGTGCCAGCAGCTTTAGCCTTGGGGGTAATGAGCAGTTCTTC.

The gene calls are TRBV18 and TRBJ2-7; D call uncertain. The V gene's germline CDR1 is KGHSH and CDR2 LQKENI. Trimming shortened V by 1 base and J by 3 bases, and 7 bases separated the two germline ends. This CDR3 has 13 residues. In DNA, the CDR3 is TGTGCCAGCTCACCACGGCATCTCTACGAGCAGTACTTC. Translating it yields CASSPRHLYEQYF.

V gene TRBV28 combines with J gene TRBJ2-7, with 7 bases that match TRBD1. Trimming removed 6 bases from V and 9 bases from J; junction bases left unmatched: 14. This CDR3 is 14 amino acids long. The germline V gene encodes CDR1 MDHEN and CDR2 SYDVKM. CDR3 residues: CASSPTGLGLGQYF. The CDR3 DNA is TGTGCCAGCAGCCCGACAGGGTTGGGATTGGGGCAGTACTTC.

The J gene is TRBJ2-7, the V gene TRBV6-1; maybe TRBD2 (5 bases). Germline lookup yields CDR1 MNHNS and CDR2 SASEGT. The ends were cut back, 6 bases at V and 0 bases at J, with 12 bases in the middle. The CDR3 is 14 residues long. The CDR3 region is CASSGVRTSYEQYF. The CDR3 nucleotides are TGTGCCAGCAGCGGGGTAAGGACCTCCTACGAGCAGTACTTC.

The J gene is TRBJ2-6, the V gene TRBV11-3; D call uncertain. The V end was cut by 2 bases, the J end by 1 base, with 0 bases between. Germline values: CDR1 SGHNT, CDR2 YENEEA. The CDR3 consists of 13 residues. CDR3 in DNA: TGTGCCAGCAGCTTATCTGGGGCCAACGTCCTGACTTTC. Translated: CASSLSGANVLTF.

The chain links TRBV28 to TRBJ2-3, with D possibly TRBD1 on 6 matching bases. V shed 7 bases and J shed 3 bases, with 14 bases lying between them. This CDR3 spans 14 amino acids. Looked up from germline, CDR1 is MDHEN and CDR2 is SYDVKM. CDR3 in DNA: TGTGCCAGCACCAAACAGGGTCGGACAGATACGCAGTATTTT. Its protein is CASTKQGRTDTQYF.

The CDR3 spells CASSLLVWGLSEQFF. The CDR3 nucleotides are TGTGCCAGCAGCCTTCTGGTTTGGGGGCTGAGTGAGCAGTTCTTC. This chain connects TRBV7-9 to TRBJ2-1, with D maybe TRBD1 (6 bases). Germline V gene sequence: CDR1 SEHNR, CDR2 FQNEAQ (reference sequence). There are 15 residues in the CDR3. Trimming shortened V by 5 bases and J by 9 bases, and 20 bases separated the two germline ends.